Following are 7 T cell receptor beta chains from one sample sequenced in a study of shared clonotypes between healthy human individuals. Sequencing used immunoSEQ multiplex PCR; TCRdb keeps in-frame clones, though not all of them. The sample shows approximately 2,300,000 clones, under 95% of them seen only once. Input material: naive CD4+ T cells from PBMCs. The subset is: CD45RA+ positively selected. These receptors all come from a man between 18 and 35 years old in good health. Some clones in this sample may be carry-over from other donors' samples.

V gene TRBV19 combines with J gene TRBJ1-5, with 8 bases identical to TRBD1. The CDR3 extends over 13 amino acids. V lost 6 bases to trimming and J lost 5 bases; unmatched junction nucleotides: 3. Looked up from germline, CDR1 is LNHDA and CDR2 is SQIVND (reference sequence). The CDR3 nucleotides read TGTGCCAGTAGCGCGGACAGGGATCAGCCCCAGCATTTT. Its translation is CASSADRDQPQHF. Full variable domain (rest looked up from reference TRBV19 and TRBJ1-5): DGGITQSPKYLFRKEGQNVTLSCEQNLNHDAMYWYRQDPGQGLRLIYYSQIVNDFQKGDIAEGYSVSREKKESFPLTVTSAQKNPTAFYLCASSADRDQPQHFGDGTRLSIL.

The chain joins TRBV6-1 to TRBJ2-7; tentatively, D is TRBD1 (6 bases). Germline V gene data show CDR1 as MNHNS and CDR2 as SASEGT. The germline V and J ends were trimmed by 4 bases and 4 bases, with 17 bases remaining between them. The CDR3 runs 15 residues. Here the CDR3 DNA reads TGTGCCAGCAGTGTAGAGAGGGGGAACTCTTACGAGCAGTACTTC. Its protein product is CASSVERGNSYEQYF.

The V and J genes are TRBV7-3 and TRBJ2-1; 10 bases fit TRBD2. CDR3 size: 19 residues. J lost 5 bases, V lost 5 bases, and 18 bases had no gene match. CDR1 and CDR2 from the germline V gene are SGHTA and FQGTGA. This chain's CDR3 is CASSPRGSRLAGYHNEQFF. In DNA form, the CDR3 reads TGTGCCAGCAGCCCCAGGGGTAGTAGACTAGCGGGCTACCACAATGAGCAGTTCTTC.

Concerning this clone itself: This sample includes further DNA sequences coding for the same CDR3. This chain links TRBV5-1 with TRBJ2-2; TRBD2 matches at 11 bases. Germline CDR1 reads SGHRS; CDR2 reads YFSETQ. V shed 3 bases and J 5 bases; nucleotides not matched to a gene: 6. CDR3 length: 16 residues. The CDR3 coding sequence is TGCGCCAGCAGCTCACTAGCGGGAGATCCAACCGGGGAGCTGTTTTTT. This codes for CASSSLAGDPTGELFF. Complete variable domain (other parts from reference TRBV5-1 and TRBJ2-2): KAGVTQTPRYLIKTRGQQVTLSCSPISGHRSVSWYQQTPGQGLQFLFEYFSETQRNKGNFPGRFSGRQFSNSRSEMNVSTLELGDSALYLCASSSLAGDPTGELFFGEGSRLTVL.

V gene TRBV7-6 combines with J gene TRBJ2-1; D uncertain. Trimming stripped 5 bases from V and 4 bases from J, with 15 bases between. The CDR3 has 15 amino acids. The germline V gene encodes CDR1 SGHVS and CDR2 FNYEAQ. CDR3 in DNA: TGTGCCAGCAGCCCCTCGGTTGGGCAGTACAATGAGCAGTTCTTC. Its protein is CASSPSVGQYNEQFF.

The chain employs TRBV28 and TRBJ2-7; perhaps TRBD2 as D (5 bases). Germline V lookup: CDR1 MDHEN, CDR2 SYDVKM. The CDR3 contains 10 residues. CDR3 region: CGVGTYEQYF. The CDR3 DNA reads as TGTGGAGTCGGGACCTACGAGCAGTACTTC.

V usage is TRBV19 and J usage is TRBJ1-2; D remains ambiguous. The CDR3 is 14 amino acids. Germline V gives CDR1 LNHDA, CDR2 SQIVND (reference sequence). Trimming shortened V by 7 bases and J by 4 bases, and 16 bases separated the two germline ends. Written as DNA, the CDR3 is TGTGCCAGTATTTGGTCTCCCCAAGGCTATGGCTACACCTTC. This translates into CASIWSPQGYGYTF.